These 25 T cell receptor beta chains share one sample of origin, sequenced in a study of beta chain features in type 1 diabetes. The entirety of the isolated RNA underwent reverse transcription, so expressed TCRB transcripts were sequenced. Using immunoSEQ multiplex PCR, the repertoire was profiled, and TCRdb retains in-frame clones only, with some absent. The sample has a few hundred thousand clones, roughly 16% seen once. Findings of the study overall: Type 1 diabetes patients had moderately but significantly shorter TCRB CDR3s in all four CD4+ subsets.

Their cognate antigens are unknown. The sequencing sample was made of naive CD4+ T cells from blood. The receptors originated from a man aged 25-45 years with type 1 diabetes.

As concerns this clone: The junction shows a germline mismatch at one end, possibly a read error. This sequence joins TRBV25-1 and TRBJ1-1; D is ambiguous. Germline-derived CDR1 and CDR2 are MGHDK and SYGVNS. The CDR3 loop spans 12 amino acids. Written as DNA, the CDR3 is TGTTCCAGCAGTGATTACAGCACTGAAGCTTTCTTT. It specifies CSSSDYSTEAFF.

There are a few counts of this clone. J is TRBJ2-7 and V is TRBV29-1; TRBD1 matches 8 bases. Germline CDR1 and CDR2: SQVTM and ANQGSEA. Trimming at V came to 4 bases and at J to 3 bases, leaving 8 bases not matched to a gene. The CDR3 consists of 14 residues. The CDR3 nucleotides are TGCAGCGTTGGGAGATCAGGGGGCATCTACGAGCAGTACTTC. Amino acid sequence: CSVGRSGGIYEQYF.

This chain joins TRBV28 and TRBJ2-7; D is perhaps TRBD2 (5 bases). Germline V CDR1 and CDR2: MDHEN, SYDVKM. CDR3 length equals 14 residues. With 7 bases removed from V and 3 bases from J, the gap between germline ends came to 16 bases. Written as DNA, the CDR3 is TGTGCCAGCACGACACCGGGATTTTACTACGAGCAGTACTTC. Protein product: CASTTPGFYYEQYF. Complete variable domain (other parts from reference TRBV28 and TRBJ2-7): DVKVTQSSRYLVKRTGEKVFLECVQDMDHENMFWYRQDPGLGLRLIYFSYDVKMKEKGDIPEGYSVSREKKERFSLILESASTNQTSMYLCASTTPGFYYEQYFGPGTRLTVT.

This clone turned up a few times. The rearrangement links TRBV20-1 to TRBJ2-7; D not resolved. CDR3 length: 11 amino acids. Germline V gene lookup returns CDR1 DFQATT and CDR2 SNEGSKA (reference sequence). The ends were cut back, 3 bases at V and 3 bases at J, with 6 bases in the middle. CDR3 DNA sequence: TGCAGTGCTAGTTCGGGCTACGAGCAGTACTTC. Translation: CSASSGYEQYF.

The chain has TRBV5-1 and TRBJ2-5, with 7 bases aligning to TRBD1. Looked up from germline, CDR1 is SGHRS and CDR2 is YFSETQ. The V gene end was trimmed by 4 bases and the J gene end by 4 bases; junction bases not matched to a gene: 4. This CDR3 has 13 amino acids. The CDR3 bases are TGCGCCAGCAGCCAACAGGGGCGAGAGACCCAGTACTTC. Translated, it gives CASSQQGRETQYF.

This clone has only a few counts. The genes are TRBV7-2 and TRBJ2-6; 7 bases fit TRBD1. Trimming at V came to 7 bases and at J to 1 base, leaving 10 bases not matched to a gene. The CDR3 spans 17 residues. Germline CDR1 is SGHTA and CDR2 is FQGNSA. DNA of the CDR3: TGTGCCAGCACAGACAGGGTTGCTTTGTCTGGGGCCAACGTCCTGACTTTC. It translates to CASTDRVALSGANVLTF.

This clone occurred a few times. Other DNA sequences in this sample translate to the same CDR3. The chain is built from TRBV29-1 and TRBJ1-5; the D gene is possibly TRBD1 (5 bases). Germline V gene data show CDR1 as SQVTM and CDR2 as ANQGSEA. The CDR3 has 13 residues. V was cut by 1 base and J by 6 bases, with 10 bases left in between. The chain's CDR3 is CSVEGQGGQPQHF. In nucleotides, the CDR3 is TGCAGCGTTGAAGGTCAGGGCGGTCAGCCCCAGCATTTT.

The chain joins TRBV14 to TRBJ2-3; 9 bases are shared with TRBD2. V trimming: 6 bases; J trimming: 4 bases; junction bases outside the gene matches: 5. The CDR3 extends over 14 amino acids. Germline V gene sequence: CDR1 SGHDN, CDR2 FVKESK. In nucleotides, the CDR3 is TGTGCCAGCAGTGTCGCGGGAGGGCCAGATACGCAGTATTTT. It codes for CASSVAGGPDTQYF.

V and J are TRBV29-1 and TRBJ1-1; possibly TRBD1 for D (5 bases). CDR1 and CDR2 from the germline V gene are SQVTM and ANQGSEA. CDR3 length equals 16 residues. Trimming took off 2 bases at V and 1 base at J, with 17 bases between the two ends. The CDR3, as DNA: TGCAGCGTTGAAAGCGTTCAGGTCGGGGGGAACACTGAAGCTTTCTTT. It codes for CSVESVQVGGNTEAFF. Variable domain in full (rest from reference TRBV29-1 and TRBJ1-1): SAVISQKPSRDICQRGTSLTIQCQVDSQVTMMFWYRQQPGQSLTLIATANQGSEATYESGFVIDKFPISRPNLTFSTLTVSNMSPEDSSIYLCSVESVQVGGNTEAFFGQGTRLTVV.

This clone was observed a handful of times. J is TRBJ2-6 and V is TRBV15, with 7 nucleotides matching TRBD1. Germline assignment: CDR1 LNHNV and CDR2 YYDKDF (reference sequence). Unmatched junction bases numbered 8, after V lost 0 bases and J lost 0 bases. This CDR3 contains 19 residues. The chain's CDR3 is CATSRDKGTVTSGANVLTF. Here the CDR3 DNA reads TGTGCCACCAGCAGAGATAAGGGGACAGTGACCTCTGGGGCCAACGTCCTGACTTTC.

This chain joins TRBV18 and TRBJ2-5, with unresolved D. CDR3 length: 15 amino acids. V lost 0 bases and J 3 bases, leaving 11 bases between the germline ends. The germline V gene encodes CDR1 KGHSH and CDR2 LQKENI. The CDR3 loop is CASSPPSRSEETQYF. The CDR3, as DNA: TGTGCCAGCTCACCACCCTCTAGATCGGAAGAGACCCAGTACTTC.

This chain joins TRBV9 and TRBJ2-1, with 10 bases identical to TRBD2. The germline CDR1 and CDR2 sequences are SGDLS and YYNGEE. V dropped 1 base and J dropped 1; count of bases not matched to a gene: 2. The CDR3 is 16 residues long. The CDR3 DNA follows: TGTGCCAGCAGCGTACGGACTAGCGGATCCTACAATGAGCAGTTCTTC. Protein sequence: CASSVRTSGSYNEQFF. Filled out from reference TRBV9 and TRBJ2-1, the complete variable domain reads DSGVTQTPKHLITATGQRVTLRCSPRSGDLSVYWYQQSLDQGLQFLIQYYNGEERAKGNILERFSAQQFPDLHSELNLSSLELGDSALYFCASSVRTSGSYNEQFFGPGTRLTVL.

This chain connects TRBV6-1 to TRBJ2-5, with D uncertain. Germline CDR1 and CDR2: MNHNS and SASEGT. V was cut by 7 bases and J by 3 bases, with 9 bases left in between. The CDR3 consists of 12 residues. CDR3 in amino acids: CASKEQKETQYF. The CDR3 coding sequence is TGTGCCAGCAAAGAGCAAAAAGAGACCCAGTACTTC.

The rearrangement links TRBV5-6 to TRBJ1-5; TRBD1 might be the D (6 bases). The V gene lost 0 bases and the J gene lost 7 bases, with 8 bases spanning the gap. The CDR3 has 13 residues. Germline V gives CDR1 SGHDT, CDR2 YYEEEE. CDR3 region: CASSLEGQQPQHF. The CDR3, as DNA: TGTGCCAGCAGCTTGGAGGGACAACAGCCCCAGCATTTT. Using reference TRBV5-6 and TRBJ1-5 for the parts outside the CDR3, the full variable domain is DAGVTQSPTHLIKTRGQQVTLRCSPKSGHDTVSWYQQALGQGPQFIFQYYEEEERQRGNFPDRFSGHQFPNYSSELNVNALLLGDSALYLCASSLEGQQPQHFGDGTRLSIL.

With regard to this clone: Other DNA variants within this sample encode the same CDR3. The chain uses TRBV7-2 and TRBJ2-7, with a possible D match to TRBD1 (6 bases). CDR3 length: 16 residues. V was shortened by 1 base and J by 0 bases, with 13 bases between the two germline ends. The germline V gene has CDR1 SGHTA and CDR2 FQGNSA. CDR3 nucleotides: TGTGCCAGCAGCTTAGTCTCAGGGGAGAGCTCCTACGAGCAGTACTTC. Its protein is CASSLVSGESSYEQYF.

The chain is built from TRBV5-1 and TRBJ1-4; TRBD1 matches at 9 bases. Germline CDR1 and CDR2: SGHRS and YFSETQ. The CDR3 totals 15 residues. After removal of 4 bases from V and 3 bases from J, the junction contained 4 bases not matched to a gene. The CDR3 DNA reads TGCGCCAGCAGCCGAGGACAGGGGCCTAATGAAAAACTGTTTTTT. Translated, it gives CASSRGQGPNEKLFF.

This clone was seen a handful of times. The chain employs TRBV7-6 and TRBJ2-1; D gene uncertain. CDR1 is SGHVS, CDR2 FNYEAQ, per germline. Trimming removed 2 bases at V and 8 bases at J, with 13 bases between. The CDR3 loop spans 14 amino acids. Here the CDR3 reads CASSLIGGNDEQFF. The CDR3 DNA sequence: TGTGCCAGCAGCTTAATCGGTGGTAACGATGAGCAGTTCTTC. Looking up the rest from reference TRBV7-6 and TRBJ2-1 gives the full variable domain: GAGVSQSPRYKVTKRGQDVALRCDPISGHVSLYWYRQALGQGPEFLTYFNYEAQQDKSGLPNDRFSAERPEGSISTLTIQRTEQRDSAMYRCASSLIGGNDEQFFGPGTRLTVL.

This clone has only a few counts. The chain links TRBV5-1 to TRBJ2-1; 7 positions match TRBD1. The ends lost 4 bases at V and 6 bases at J; junction bases unmatched: 7. The germline V gene has CDR1 SGHRS and CDR2 YFSETQ. The CDR3 sequence is 14 residues long. CDR3: CASSITGVPNEQFF. CDR3 nucleotides: TGCGCCAGCAGCATCACAGGGGTCCCCAATGAGCAGTTCTTC.

The rearrangement links TRBV29-1 to TRBJ2-7; the match to TRBD1 covers 8 bases. J gave up 3 bases and V 7 bases, and 11 bases lay outside the gene matches. The CDR3 is made up of 14 amino acids. Germline V gene lookup returns CDR1 SQVTM and CDR2 ANQGSEA. CDR3 region: CSAATGTGGYEQYF. As DNA, the CDR3 is TGCAGCGCTGCGACCGGGACAGGAGGCTACGAGCAGTACTTC.

This clone came up a few times. V gene TRBV25-1 combines with J gene TRBJ2-4, with 9 positions matching TRBD1. V gave up 1 base and J gave up 1 base; unmatched junction bases: 5. The CDR3 spans 17 residues. CDR1 and CDR2 from the germline V gene are MGHDK and SYGVNS. CDR3 sequence reads: CASSEWGQGEAKNIQYF. CDR3 DNA sequence: TGTGCCAGCAGTGAATGGGGACAGGGTGAGGCCAAAAACATTCAGTACTTC.

The rearrangement joins TRBV28 to TRBJ2-7; the match to TRBD1 covers 7 bases. The CDR3 length is 13 residues. CDR1 is MDHEN and CDR2 is SYDVKM in the germline V gene. The trim removed 6 bases at V and 1 base at J, leaving 3 bases unmatched. The CDR3 DNA reads TGTGCCAGCAGGCTGGGACAGTCCTACGAGCAGTACTTC. As protein: CASRLGQSYEQYF.

The chain combines TRBV6-5 with TRBJ2-2, with D possibly being TRBD1 (6 bases). Germline V gene data show CDR1 as MNHEY and CDR2 as SVGAGI. The V end lost 6 bases, the J end lost 3 bases, and 11 bases lay between the germline ends. The CDR3 extends over 14 amino acids. The DNA for the CDR3 is TGTGCCAGCAGAAAGCCAGGGGACACCGGGGAGCTGTTTTTT. This encodes CASRKPGDTGELFF.

This clone has more than one count but fewer than ten. The rearrangement joins TRBV7-2 to TRBJ2-1; TRBD2 aligns across 14 bases. The V and J ends lost 4 bases and 9 bases, in that order; junction bases with no gene match: 5. The CDR3 contains 15 residues. Germline V CDR1 and CDR2: SGHTA, FQGNSA. The CDR3 sequence: CASSSRTSGRSEQFF. The CDR3 coding sequence is TGTGCCAGCAGCTCCCGGACTAGCGGGAGGAGTGAGCAGTTCTTC.

The chain employs TRBV29-1 and TRBJ1-1; the D is unclear. Trimming left V 4 bases short and J 2 bases short, with 8 bases between. The CDR3 extends over 12 amino acids. The germline V gene encodes CDR1 SQVTM and CDR2 ANQGSEA. In DNA form, the CDR3 reads TGCAGCGTTGGGATTGTTAACACTGAAGCTTTCTTT. Protein product: CSVGIVNTEAFF. Full variable domain (missing parts from reference TRBV29-1 and TRBJ1-1): SAVISQKPSRDICQRGTSLTIQCQVDSQVTMMFWYRQQPGQSLTLIATANQGSEATYESGFVIDKFPISRPNLTFSTLTVSNMSPEDSSIYLCSVGIVNTEAFFGQGTRLTVV.

This sequence joins TRBV29-1 and TRBJ2-5, with a tentative D call TRBD1 (5 bases). Deletions cut 8 bases from V and 4 bases from J, with 14 bases between. CDR1 is SQVTM, CDR2 ANQGSEA, per germline. This CDR3 is 12 amino acids long. The DNA of the CDR3 is TGCAGCACCATGGTAGGGGCAGAGACCCAGTACTTC. Amino acid sequence: CSTMVGAETQYF.